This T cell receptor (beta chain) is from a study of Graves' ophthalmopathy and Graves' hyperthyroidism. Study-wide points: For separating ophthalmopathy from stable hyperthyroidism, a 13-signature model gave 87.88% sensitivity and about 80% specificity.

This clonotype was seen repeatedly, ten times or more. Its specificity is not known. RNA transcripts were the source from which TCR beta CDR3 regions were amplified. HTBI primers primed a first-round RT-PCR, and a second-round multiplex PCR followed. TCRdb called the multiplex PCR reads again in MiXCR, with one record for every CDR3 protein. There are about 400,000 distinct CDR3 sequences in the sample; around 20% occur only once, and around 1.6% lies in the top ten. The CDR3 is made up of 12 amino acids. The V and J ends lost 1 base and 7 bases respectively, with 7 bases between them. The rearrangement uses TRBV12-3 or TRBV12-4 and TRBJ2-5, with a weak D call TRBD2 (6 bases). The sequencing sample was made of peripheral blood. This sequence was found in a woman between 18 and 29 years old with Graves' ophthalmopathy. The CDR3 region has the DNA TGTGCCAGCAGTTTAGACGGGGGGACCCAGTACTTC. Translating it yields CASSLDGGTQYF.